Listed below are T cell receptor beta chains from one sample, sequenced in a study of control samples from healthy donors and cancer patients. Libraries were prepared by immunoSEQ multiplex PCR; TCRdb keeps only in-frame clonotypes and omits some of them. The sample includes about 120,000 clones, 80% to 95% of them seen just once. The sample consisted of blood. The receptors stem from a man in his forties in good health. Both conserved end residues are part of each CDR3. D genes are given only for firm matches. Expanded clones get a size class; other rows say once, few or many, or leave the size out.

clone_size	v_call	j_call	d_call	cdr3_aa	cdr3_nt
once	TRBV28	TRBJ1-6	-	CASRSYPGVNSPLHF	TGTGCCAGCAGATCCTATCCAGGGGTCAATTCACCCCTCCACTTT
-	TRBV7-3	TRBJ2-5	TRBD1	CASSPTGLQETQYF	TGTGCCAGCAGCCCGACAGGGCTCCAAGAGACCCAGTACTTC
-	TRBV6-4	TRBJ1-4	-	CASSESPLLFATNEKLFF	TGTGCCAGCAGTGAGAGCCCGTTACTTTTTGCAACTAATGAAAAACTGTTTTTT
-	TRBV10-2	TRBJ2-1	-	CASSRSSYNEQFF	TGCGCCAGCTCCAGGAGCTCCTACAATGAGCAGTTCTTC
-	TRBV19	TRBJ1-5	-	CASSIDRWGSASNQPQHF	TGTGCCAGTAGTATAGATCGTTGGGGGAGTGCTAGCAATCAGCCCCAGCATTTT
-	TRBV5-4	TRBJ2-3	-	CASSPDWGAGSDTQYF	TGTGCCAGCAGCCCGGATTGGGGGGCGGGATCAGATACGCAGTATTTT
-	TRBV6-5	TRBJ2-5	-	CASSYDQETQYF	TGTGCCAGCAGTTACGACCAAGAGACCCAGTACTTC
-	TRBV5-1	TRBJ2-1	TRBD1	CASSPGTGESYNEQFF	TGCGCCAGCAGCCCAGGGACAGGGGAATCCTACAATGAGCAGTTCTTC
once	TRBV12-3/TRBV12-4	TRBJ2-1	TRBD1	CASSKGAEQFF	TGTGCCAGCAGCAAGGGGGCTGAGCAGTTCTTC
-	TRBV19	TRBJ1-1	TRBD1	CASSIPDRGLTEAFF	TGTGCCAGTAGTATCCCCGACAGGGGGCTCACTGAAGCTTTCTTT
-	TRBV7-3	TRBJ2-2	TRBD2	CASSSGTSGGNTGELFF	TGTGCCAGCAGCTCCGGGACTAGCGGGGGAAACACCGGGGAGCTGTTTTTT
-	TRBV27	TRBJ1-5	-	CASSLGQNQPQHF	TGTGCCAGCAGTTTAGGACAGAATCAGCCCCAGCATTTT
-	TRBV13	TRBJ2-2	-	CASSLVGGPDTGELFF	TGTGCCAGCAGCTTAGTGGGGGGGCCGGACACCGGGGAGCTGTTTTTT
-	TRBV5-1	TRBJ1-4	-	CASSLAARSSATNEKLFF	TGCGCCAGCAGCTTGGCCGCAAGGTCTTCCGCAACTAATGAAAAACTGTTTTTT
-	TRBV5-4	TRBJ2-3	-	CASSNLGGGETQYF	TGTGCCAGCAGCAACCTCGGGGGTGGGGAAACGCAGTATTTT
-	TRBV9	TRBJ2-5	TRBD1	CASSGAPTGRSQETQYF	TGTGCCAGCAGCGGGGCCCCGACAGGGCGGTCCCAAGAGACCCAGTACTTC
-	TRBV6-6	TRBJ1-5	-	CASSLQGNQPQHF	TGTGCCAGCAGTTTACAGGGCAATCAGCCCCAGCATTTT
-	TRBV14	TRBJ1-2	-	CASSPRTALYGYTF	TGTGCCAGCAGCCCCCGGACAGCCCTGTATGGCTACACCTTC
-	TRBV5-4	TRBJ1-6	-	CASSSTLNNSPLHF	TGTGCCAGCAGCTCGACCTTAAATAATTCACCCCTCCACTTT
-	TRBV2	TRBJ2-7	-	CASSVDRNEQYF	TGTGCCAGCAGTGTAGACCGTAACGAGCAGTACTTC
once	TRBV9	TRBJ1-3	TRBD1	CASSVVQGGKGNTIYF	TGTGCCAGCAGCGTAGTTCAGGGGGGAAAAGGAAACACCATATATTTT
-	TRBV2	TRBJ2-3	TRBD2	CASSDLSGGNTQYF	TGTGCCAGCAGTGATCTGAGCGGGGGTAATACGCAGTATTTT
-	TRBV7-9	TRBJ2-1	TRBD2	CASSLAGGYNEQFF	TGTGCCAGCAGCTTAGCGGGGGGGTACAATGAGCAGTTCTTC